The TCR beta chain described here comes from a study of beta chain features in type 1 diabetes. Study-wide context: No patient-donor differences in age, gender, total cells or subset yield.

One heparinised draw of blood, averaging around 100 mL, came from each donor. The CDR3 runs 14 residues. The V and J ends lost 3 bases and 0 bases, in that order; junction bases with no gene match: 4. CDR1 SQVTM and CDR2 ANQGSEA come from the germline V gene. All of the isolated RNA was reverse transcribed, so expressed TCRB transcripts were sequenced. The data were produced by immunoSEQ multiplex PCR, yet TCRdb's version contains in-frame clones alone and is incomplete. The sample gives hundreds of thousands of clones, approximately 10% of which show up once; over 0.015% is in the top ten. Overall study results and limits: Among all four CD4+ subsets, Type 1 diabetes patients had TCRB CDR3s that were moderately but significantly shorter. With patients and controls alike, PCR might favor shorter templates to an equal degree.

This clone was counted only a few times. Its antigen is not identified. The gene calls are TRBV29-1 and TRBJ1-1; 7 bases align to TRBD1. This receptor was taken from a young man with type 1 diabetes. The sequenced sample consisted of naive CD4+ T cells from blood. For the CDR3, the DNA is TGCAGCGTTGACAGAACAGGGGTGAACACTGAAGCTTTCTTT. Translating gives CSVDRTGVNTEAFF.